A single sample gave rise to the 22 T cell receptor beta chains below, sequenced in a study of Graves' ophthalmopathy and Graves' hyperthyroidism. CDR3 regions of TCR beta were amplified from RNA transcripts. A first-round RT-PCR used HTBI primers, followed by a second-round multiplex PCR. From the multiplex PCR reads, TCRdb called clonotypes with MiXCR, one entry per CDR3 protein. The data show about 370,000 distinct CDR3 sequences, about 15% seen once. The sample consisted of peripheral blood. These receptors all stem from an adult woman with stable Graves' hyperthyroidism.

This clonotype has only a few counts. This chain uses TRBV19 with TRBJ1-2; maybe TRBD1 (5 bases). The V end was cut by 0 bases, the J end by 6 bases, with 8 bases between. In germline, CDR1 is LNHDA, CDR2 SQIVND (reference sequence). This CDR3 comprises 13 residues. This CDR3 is CASSIDGDHGYTF. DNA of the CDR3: TGTGCCAGTAGTATAGACGGGGACCATGGCTACACCTTC.

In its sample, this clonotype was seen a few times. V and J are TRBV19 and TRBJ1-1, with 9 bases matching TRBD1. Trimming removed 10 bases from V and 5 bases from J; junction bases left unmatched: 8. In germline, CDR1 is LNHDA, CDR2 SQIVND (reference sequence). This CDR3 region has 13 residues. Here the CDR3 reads CATGTGWKTEAFF. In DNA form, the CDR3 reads TGTGCCACGGGGACAGGGTGGAAGACTGAAGCTTTCTTT.

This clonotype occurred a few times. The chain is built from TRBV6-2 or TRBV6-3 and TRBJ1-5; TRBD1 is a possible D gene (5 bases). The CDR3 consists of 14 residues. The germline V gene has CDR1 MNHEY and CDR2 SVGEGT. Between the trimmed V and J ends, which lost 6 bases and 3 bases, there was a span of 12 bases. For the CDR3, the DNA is TGTGCCAGCAGAGCAACAGGCCTCAATCAGCCCCAGCATTTT. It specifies CASRATGLNQPQHF.

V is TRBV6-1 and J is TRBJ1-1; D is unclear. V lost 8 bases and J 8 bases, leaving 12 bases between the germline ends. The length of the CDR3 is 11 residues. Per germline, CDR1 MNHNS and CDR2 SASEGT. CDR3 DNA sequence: TGTGCCAGCGTGACACAGCCAGAAGCTTTCTTT. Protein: CASVTQPEAFF.

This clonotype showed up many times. For the CDR3, the DNA is TGTGCCAGCAGCCCCCTTGACAGAAACTCTGGAAACACCATATATTTT. Its protein product is CASSPLDRNSGNTIYF. The chain carries TRBV6-1 and TRBJ1-3; tentatively, D is TRBD1 (5 bases). V lost 6 bases and J 0 bases, leaving 15 bases between the germline ends. In germline, CDR1 is MNHNS, CDR2 SASEGT. CDR3 length: 16 amino acids.

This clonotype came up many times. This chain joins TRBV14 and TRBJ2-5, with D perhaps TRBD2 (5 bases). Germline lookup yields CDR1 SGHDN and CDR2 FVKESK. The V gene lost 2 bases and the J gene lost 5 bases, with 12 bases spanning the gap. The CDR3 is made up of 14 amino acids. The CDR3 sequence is CASSQPNSGETQYF. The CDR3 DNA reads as TGTGCCAGCAGCCAACCTAACTCGGGGGAGACCCAGTACTTC.

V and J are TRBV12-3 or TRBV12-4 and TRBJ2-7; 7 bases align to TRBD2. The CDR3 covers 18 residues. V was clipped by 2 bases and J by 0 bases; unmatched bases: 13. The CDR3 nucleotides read TGTGCCAGCAGTTTACTCTTGGGTGCGGCTAGCGGCTCCTACGAGCAGTACTTC. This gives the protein CASSLLLGAASGSYEQYF.

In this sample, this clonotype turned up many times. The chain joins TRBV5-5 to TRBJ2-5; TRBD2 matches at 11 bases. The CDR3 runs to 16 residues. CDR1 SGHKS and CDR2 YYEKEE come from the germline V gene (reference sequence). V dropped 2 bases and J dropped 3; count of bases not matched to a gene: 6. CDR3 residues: CASSFSGTSGKETQYF. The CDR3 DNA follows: TGTGCCAGCAGCTTTTCCGGGACTAGCGGAAAAGAGACCCAGTACTTC.

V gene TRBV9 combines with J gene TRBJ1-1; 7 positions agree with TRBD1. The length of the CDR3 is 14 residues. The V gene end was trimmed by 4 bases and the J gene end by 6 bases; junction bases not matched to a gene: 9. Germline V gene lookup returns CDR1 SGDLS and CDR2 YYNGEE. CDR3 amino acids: CASSPDRVSAEAFF. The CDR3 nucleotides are TGTGCCAGCAGCCCCGACAGGGTCAGCGCTGAAGCTTTCTTT.

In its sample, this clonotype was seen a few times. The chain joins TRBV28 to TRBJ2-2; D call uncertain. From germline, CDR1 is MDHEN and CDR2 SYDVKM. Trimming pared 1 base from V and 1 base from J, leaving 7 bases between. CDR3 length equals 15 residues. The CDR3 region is CASSLLTGNTGELFF. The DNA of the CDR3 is TGTGCCAGCAGTTTATTAACGGGGAACACCGGGGAGCTGTTTTTT.

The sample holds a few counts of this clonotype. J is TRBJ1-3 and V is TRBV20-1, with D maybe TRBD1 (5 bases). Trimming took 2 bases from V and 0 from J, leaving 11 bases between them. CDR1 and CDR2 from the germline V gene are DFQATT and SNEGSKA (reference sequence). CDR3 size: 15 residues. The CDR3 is CSARPRRGSGNTIYF. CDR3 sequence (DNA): TGCAGTGCTAGACCAAGGAGGGGCTCTGGAAACACCATATATTTT.

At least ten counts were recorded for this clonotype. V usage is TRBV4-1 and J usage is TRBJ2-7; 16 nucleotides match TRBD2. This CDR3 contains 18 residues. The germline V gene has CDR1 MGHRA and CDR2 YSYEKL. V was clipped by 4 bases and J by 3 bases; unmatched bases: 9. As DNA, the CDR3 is TGCGCCAGCAGCCTCGGGACTAGCGGGAGGGATTTGGTCTACGAGCAGTACTTC. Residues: CASSLGTSGRDLVYEQYF.

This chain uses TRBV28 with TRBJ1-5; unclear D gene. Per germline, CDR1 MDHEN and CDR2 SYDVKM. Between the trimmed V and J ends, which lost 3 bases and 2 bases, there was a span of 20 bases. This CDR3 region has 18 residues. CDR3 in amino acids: CASSFITSPTNGNQPQHF. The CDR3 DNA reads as TGTGCCAGCAGTTTCATCACGTCGCCGACTAACGGCAATCAGCCCCAGCATTTT. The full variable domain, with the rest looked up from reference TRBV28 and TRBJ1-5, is DVKVTQSSRYLVKRTGEKVFLECVQDMDHENMFWYRQDPGLGLRLIYFSYDVKMKEKGDIPEGYSVSREKKERFSLILESASTNQTSMYLCASSFITSPTNGNQPQHFGDGTRLSIL.

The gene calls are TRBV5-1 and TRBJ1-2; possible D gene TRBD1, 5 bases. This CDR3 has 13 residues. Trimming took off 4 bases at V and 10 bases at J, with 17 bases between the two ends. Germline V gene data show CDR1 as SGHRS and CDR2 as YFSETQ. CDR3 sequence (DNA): TGCGCCAGCAGCCTCATCGAAGGGGTCGCCTACACCTTC. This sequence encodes CASSLIEGVAYTF.

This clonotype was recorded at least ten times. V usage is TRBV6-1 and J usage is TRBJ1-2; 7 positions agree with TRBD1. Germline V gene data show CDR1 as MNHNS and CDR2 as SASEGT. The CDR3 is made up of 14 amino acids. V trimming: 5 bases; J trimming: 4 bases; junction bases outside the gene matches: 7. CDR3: CASSTPTGFYGYTF. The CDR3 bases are TGTGCCAGCAGTACGCCGACAGGGTTCTATGGCTACACCTTC.

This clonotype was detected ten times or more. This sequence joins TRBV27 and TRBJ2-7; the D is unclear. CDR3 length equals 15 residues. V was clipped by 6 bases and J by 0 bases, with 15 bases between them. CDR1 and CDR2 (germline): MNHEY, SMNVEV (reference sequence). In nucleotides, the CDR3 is TGTGCCAGCAGCCCTCTTCTCCGGAGCTCCTACGAGCAGTACTTC. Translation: CASSPLLRSSYEQYF.

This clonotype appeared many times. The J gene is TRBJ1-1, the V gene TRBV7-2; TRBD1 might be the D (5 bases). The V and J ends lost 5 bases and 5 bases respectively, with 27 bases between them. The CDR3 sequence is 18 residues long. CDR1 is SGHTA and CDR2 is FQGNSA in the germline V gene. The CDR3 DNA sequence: TGTGCCAGCAGCCCCCGGGGCAGTATTGTTGGCCGTGGGACTGAAGCTTTCTTT. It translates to CASSPRGSIVGRGTEAFF. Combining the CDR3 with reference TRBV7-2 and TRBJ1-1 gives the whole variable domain GAGVSQSPSNKVTEKGKDVELRCDPISGHTALYWYRQSLGQGLEFLIYFQGNSAPDKSGLPSDRFSAERTGGSVSTLTIQRTQQEDSAVYLCASSPRGSIVGRGTEAFFGQGTRLTVV.

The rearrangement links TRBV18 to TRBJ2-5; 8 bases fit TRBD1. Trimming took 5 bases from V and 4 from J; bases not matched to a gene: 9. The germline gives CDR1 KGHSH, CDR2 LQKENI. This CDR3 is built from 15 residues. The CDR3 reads CASSSDQGAGETQYF. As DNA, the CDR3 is TGTGCCAGCTCATCCGATCAGGGGGCTGGAGAGACCCAGTACTTC.

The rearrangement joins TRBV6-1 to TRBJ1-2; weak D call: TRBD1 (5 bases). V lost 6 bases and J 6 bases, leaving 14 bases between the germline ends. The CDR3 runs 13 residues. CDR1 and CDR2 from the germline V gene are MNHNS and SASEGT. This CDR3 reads CASRTPGTDGYTF. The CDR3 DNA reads TGTGCCAGCAGAACCCCCGGGACGGATGGCTACACCTTC.

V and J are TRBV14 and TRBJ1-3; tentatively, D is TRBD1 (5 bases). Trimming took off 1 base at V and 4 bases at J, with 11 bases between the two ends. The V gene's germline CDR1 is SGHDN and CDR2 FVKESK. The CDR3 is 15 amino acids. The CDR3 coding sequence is TGTGCCAGCAGCCAAGCAGGGTTCCTCGGAAACACCATATATTTT. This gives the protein CASSQAGFLGNTIYF.

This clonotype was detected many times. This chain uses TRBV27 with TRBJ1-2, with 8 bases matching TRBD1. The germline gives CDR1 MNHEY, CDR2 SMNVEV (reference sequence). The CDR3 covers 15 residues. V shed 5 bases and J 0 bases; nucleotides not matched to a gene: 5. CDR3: CASSTTGGTNYGYTF. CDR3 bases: TGTGCCAGCAGTACAACAGGGGGGACTAACTATGGCTACACCTTC.

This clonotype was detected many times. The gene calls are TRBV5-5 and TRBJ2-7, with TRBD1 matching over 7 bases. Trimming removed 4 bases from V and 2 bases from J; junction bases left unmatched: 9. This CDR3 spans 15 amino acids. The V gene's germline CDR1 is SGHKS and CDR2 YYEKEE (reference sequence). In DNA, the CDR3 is TGTGCCAGCAGCCTAACCGGGACAGAGACCTACGAGCAGTACTTC. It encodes CASSLTGTETYEQYF.